The TCR beta chain described here comes from a study of T cell responses to AZD1222 COVID-19 vaccine. Notes on the study in general: Females made up more of the donors, who were largely white British, and clonal diversity may have come out too low. Increased Spike-specific TCR breadth and depth were observed after two AZD1222 doses. In all cases, repertoires were sampled only after the peak T cell response. Across the whole spike, CD4 TCRs peaked at regions 160-218 and 743-854.

To note about this clone: Its antigen is unidentified.

TCRdb keeps only in-frame clones here, not all; method: immunoSEQ multiplex PCR. The table has 150,000 to 200,000 clones, about 90% seen once; the top ten hold 1% to 1.5%. This CDR3 is built from 12 residues. Trimming stripped 2 bases from V and 0 bases from J, with 2 bases between. Germline-derived CDR1 and CDR2 are SGHKS and YYEKEE (reference sequence). The V call is TRBV5-5, the J call TRBJ1-1, with D unclear. The sequence was collected from an adult who received the AZD1222 COVID-19 vaccine. The material sequenced was peripheral blood, taken 28 days after the second AZD1222 dose. The CDR3 sequence is CASSFMNTEAFF. The DNA of the CDR3 is TGTGCCAGCAGCTTCATGAACACTGAAGCTTTCTTT.